This T cell receptor beta chain is drawn from a study of blood T cells in healthy people across ages. General study results and limits: There was no known CMV status for donors, so expanded clonotype changes were possibly confounded. The diversity estimates, figures obtained from one million T cells, were considered underestimates.

The use of a sample-barcoded 5' primer and a J-beta primer mix characterized a second PCR of about 7 to 12 cycles. Each TCR beta cDNA got a 12-nucleotide random molecular identifier. A single record per CDR3 protein comes from TCRdb applying MiXCR to the 5' RACE reads. The repertoire has about 1.7 million distinct CDR3 sequences, about 30% of them found once; the top ten carry about 8%. The germline V gene has CDR1 LGHDT and CDR2 YNNKEL (reference sequence). Trimming at V came to 1 base and at J to 8 bases, leaving 4 bases not matched to a gene. The CDR3 extends over 14 amino acids. Regarding this clonotype: The antigen remains unidentified.

This receptor was obtained from a woman aged 25 to 39 in good health. This sequence joins TRBV3-1 and TRBJ2-1; 8 positions agree with TRBD2. The sequencing sample was made of blood. The CDR3 region has the DNA TGTGCCAGCAGCCAAGCCCTTAGCGGGGATGAGCAGTTCTTC. Translation: CASSQALSGDEQFF.